This TCR beta chain was sequenced for a study of PD-L1 blockade in urothelial cancer. The protocol was immunoSEQ multiplex PCR, while the TCRdb copy is restricted to in-frame clones and leaves out a portion. The sample yields about 48,000 clones, around 87% seen once. CDR1 is MGHRA, CDR2 YSYEKL, per germline. The CDR3 spans 19 residues. Trimming at V came to 0 bases and at J to 9 bases, leaving 13 bases not matched to a gene. This sample's time point: peripheral blood 6 weeks after treatment start. The V and J genes are TRBV4-1 and TRBJ1-6; 11 bases match TRBD1. This TCR came from a man between 60 and 75 years old with urothelial cancer. The sequenced sample was PBMCs, obtained around atezolizumab (anti-PD-L1) treatment. The CDR3 loop reads CASSQDPGQGARPGSPLHF. The CDR3 nucleotides are TGCGCCAGCAGCCAAGATCCTGGACAGGGGGCACGTCCCGGTTCACCCCTCCACTTT.